A single sample gave rise to the 25 T cell receptor beta chains below, sequenced in a study of blood T cell repertoires in COVID-19. The protocol was immunoSEQ multiplex PCR, while the TCRdb copy is restricted to in-frame clones and leaves out a portion. The table lists approximately 260,000 clones, approximately 90% of them singletons. The source material was peripheral blood. Every receptor here comes from a woman in her 40s with acute or convalescent COVID-19.

This clone occurred once. The chain carries TRBV15 and TRBJ2-4, with TRBD2 matching over 7 bases. CDR3 length: 20 amino acids. The germline CDR1 and CDR2 sequences are LNHNV and YYDKDF (reference sequence). The V segment lost 1 base and the J segment 2 bases; nucleotides outside the gene matches: 17. The CDR3 loop is CATSRGEGRTSRGTKNIQYF. CDR3 sequence (DNA): TGTGCCACCAGCAGAGGGGAGGGACGCACCTCCCGAGGAACCAAAAACATTCAGTACTTC. Full variable domain (remainder filled in from reference TRBV15 and TRBJ2-4): DAMVIQNPRYQVTQFGKPVTLSCSQTLNHNVMYWYQQKSSQAPKLLFHYYDKDFNNEADTPDNFQSRRPNTSFCFLDIRSPGLGDTAMYLCATSRGEGRTSRGTKNIQYFGAGTRLSVL.

The V call is TRBV11-1, the J call TRBJ1-5, with a tentative D call TRBD1 (6 bases). V lost 4 bases and J 2 bases, leaving 12 bases between the germline ends. CDR3 length equals 15 residues. Per the germline V gene, CDR1 is SGHAT and CDR2 is FQDESV (reference sequence). The CDR3 coding sequence is TGTGCCAGCAGCTACGGGAGGGGGGGCAATCAGCCCCAGCATTTT. Its protein is CASSYGRGGNQPQHF. Drawing the rest from reference TRBV11-1 and TRBJ1-5, the complete variable domain is EAEVAQSPRYKITEKSQAVAFWCDPISGHATLYWYRQILGQGPELLVQFQDESVVDDSQLPKDRFSAERLKGVDSTLKIQPAELGDSAMYLCASSYGRGGNQPQHFGDGTRLSIL.

The DNA for the CDR3 is TGTGCCACCAGTGATTACCCCGGGGGGGTCAACAATGAGCAGTTCTTC. Its translation is CATSDYPGGVNNEQFF. The rearrangement uses TRBV24-1 and TRBJ2-1; 8 nucleotides agree with TRBD2. Germline CDR1 KGHDR, CDR2 SFDVKD. The CDR3 is made up of 16 amino acids. The junction had 7 bases not matched to a gene; V was cut back by 2 bases and J by 5 bases.

This rearrangement joins TRBV14 to TRBJ2-1, with D maybe TRBD1 (5 bases). The germline V gene encodes CDR1 SGHDN and CDR2 FVKESK. The V end lost 2 bases, the J end lost 6 bases, and 14 bases lay between the germline ends. The length of the CDR3 is 15 residues. CDR3 sequence reads: CASSQKRGRFNEQFF. The CDR3 DNA reads TGTGCCAGCAGCCAAAAAAGGGGTCGGTTCAATGAGCAGTTCTTC.

J is TRBJ1-2 and V is TRBV27; TRBD1 matches 7 bases. This CDR3 has 13 amino acids. The germline CDR1 and CDR2 sequences are MNHEY and SMNVEV (reference sequence). V shed 6 bases and J 4 bases; nucleotides not matched to a gene: 5. CDR3 DNA: TGTGCCAGCAGGGACCGGGACAGCTATGGCTACACCTTC. This translates into CASRDRDSYGYTF.

The CDR3 protein is CASSLGQGDYGYTF. In DNA, the CDR3 is TGTGCCAGCAGCTTGGGGCAGGGGGACTATGGCTACACCTTC. The rearrangement links TRBV5-6 to TRBJ1-2, with 7 bases fitting TRBD1. The CDR3 has 14 residues. From germline, CDR1 is SGHDT and CDR2 YYEEEE. V lost 0 bases and J lost 3; bases outside the gene matches: 2.

This clone was recorded once. The rearrangement uses TRBV3-1 (or the pseudogene TRBV3-2) and TRBJ2-5; TRBD1 matches 10 bases. The trim removed 3 bases at V and 4 bases at J, leaving 5 bases unmatched. Germline V lookup: CDR1 LGHDT, CDR2 YNNKEL (reference sequence). CDR3 length: 15 residues. CDR3 nucleotides: TGTGCCAGCAGCCACTGGACAGGGGGGGGAGAGACCCAGTACTTC. Residues: CASSHWTGGGETQYF.

The chain has TRBV7-2 and TRBJ1-2; 8 nucleotides match TRBD1. Looked up from germline, CDR1 is SGHTA and CDR2 is FQGNSA. This CDR3 region has 13 residues. J gave up 12 bases and V 1 base, and 7 bases lay outside the gene matches. CDR3 DNA sequence: TGTGCCAGCAGCTTAGACCGGACAGGGTGGGACACCTTC. As protein: CASSLDRTGWDTF.

The table lists this clone with a count of one. This chain joins TRBV24-1 and TRBJ2-1; 11 bases align to TRBD2. With V trimmed by 9 bases and J by 0 bases, 6 bases remained unmatched. Looked up from germline, CDR1 is KGHDR and CDR2 is SFDVKD. The CDR3 sequence is 16 residues long. In DNA form, the CDR3 reads TGTGCCACCGCCACTAGCGGGGGAAGCTCCTACAATGAGCAGTTCTTC. Translating it yields CATATSGGSSYNEQFF.

The chain is built from TRBV9 and TRBJ1-2; TRBD1 aligns across 9 bases. J lost 0 bases, V lost 2 bases, and 8 bases had no gene match. Per the germline V gene, CDR1 is SGDLS and CDR2 is YYNGEE. There are 17 residues in the CDR3. The CDR3 region has the DNA TGTGCCAGCAGCGTTCGACAGGGGGTCGGATCTAACTATGGCTACACCTTC. It is translated as CASSVRQGVGSNYGYTF.

The gene calls are TRBV24-1 and TRBJ2-1; 9 bases line up with TRBD2. CDR1 is KGHDR and CDR2 is SFDVKD in the germline V gene. V lost 4 bases to trimming and J lost 7 bases; unmatched junction nucleotides: 4. The length of the CDR3 is 14 residues. As DNA, the CDR3 is TGTGCCACCAGTGAGGGACTAGCTAGGAATGAGCAGTTCTTC. Its translation: CATSEGLARNEQFF.

Here the CDR3 reads CASSFRTGSNYGYTF. CDR3 in DNA: TGTGCCAGCAGCTTCCGGACAGGGTCTAACTATGGCTACACCTTC. The gene calls are TRBV7-2 and TRBJ1-2, with TRBD1 matching over 8 bases. Germline-derived CDR1 and CDR2 are SGHTA and FQGNSA. The CDR3 loop spans 15 amino acids. V lost 3 bases and J lost 0; bases outside the gene matches: 3.

This clone was recorded only once. CDR3: CASSMDRMDDNTIYF. CDR3 in DNA: TGTGCCAGTAGTATGGACAGGATGGATGATAACACCATATATTTT. The chain links TRBV19 to TRBJ1-3; 7 nucleotides match TRBD1. Germline V gene lookup returns CDR1 LNHDA and CDR2 SQIVND (reference sequence). The CDR3 covers 15 residues. J was trimmed by 7 bases and V by 3 bases; bases with no gene match: 9.

V gene TRBV6-6 combines with J gene TRBJ1-1; 8 positions agree with TRBD1. The junction had 2 bases not matched to a gene; V was cut back by 4 bases and J by 1 base. Germline V lookup: CDR1 MNHNY, CDR2 SVGAGI (reference sequence). The CDR3 is 14 amino acids. In nucleotides, the CDR3 is TGTGCCAGCAGTTCAGACAGGGGGAACACTGAAGCTTTCTTT. Protein: CASSSDRGNTEAFF.

This chain links TRBV6-5 with TRBJ1-1, with D possibly matching TRBD1 (6 bases). The ends were cut back, 8 bases at V and 1 base at J, with 14 bases in the middle. Germline lookup yields CDR1 MNHEY and CDR2 SVGAGI. The CDR3 length is 14 residues. DNA for the CDR3: TGTGCCAGCCTTTGGGGAGGGGGGAACACTGAAGCTTTCTTT. Translation: CASLWGGGNTEAFF.

This chain uses TRBV5-1 with TRBJ2-1; perhaps TRBD1 as D (7 bases). The length of the CDR3 is 15 residues. Trimming left V 1 base short and J 3 bases short, with 11 bases between. Germline V gene data show CDR1 as SGHRS and CDR2 as YFSETQ. In nucleotides, the CDR3 is TGCGCCAGCAGCTTGACAGGGGAGGTCTACAATGAGCAGTTCTTC. Its protein is CASSLTGEVYNEQFF. The whole variable domain, remainder taken from reference TRBV5-1 and TRBJ2-1, is KAGVTQTPRYLIKTRGQQVTLSCSPISGHRSVSWYQQTPGQGLQFLFEYFSETQRNKGNFPGRFSGRQFSNSRSEMNVSTLELGDSALYLCASSLTGEVYNEQFFGPGTRLTVL.

The V gene is TRBV6-5, the J gene TRBJ2-5, with a possible D match to TRBD1 (6 bases). With 4 bases removed from V and 4 bases from J, the gap between germline ends came to 13 bases. The CDR3 is made up of 14 amino acids. The V gene's germline CDR1 is MNHEY and CDR2 SVGAGI. The CDR3 loop is CASSLWGPVETQYF. In DNA form, the CDR3 reads TGTGCCAGCAGTTTATGGGGGCCCGTAGAGACCCAGTACTTC.

The CDR3 nucleotides are TGCGCCAGCTGGGACGGGGGGGCCCGGGATACGCAGTATTTT. Amino acid sequence: CASWDGGARDTQYF. V gene TRBV10-2 combines with J gene TRBJ2-3, with TRBD2 matching 8 bases. The junction had 10 bases not matched to a gene; V was cut back by 8 bases and J by 6 bases. There are 14 residues in the CDR3. Germline CDR1 WSHSY, CDR2 SAAADI.

This chain uses TRBV5-1 with TRBJ2-1, with a weak D call TRBD1 (5 bases). The CDR3 is 14 residues long. Germline CDR1 and CDR2: SGHRS and YFSETQ. Trimming left V 1 base short and J 3 bases short, with 8 bases between. CDR3 nucleotides: TGCGCCAGCAGCTTGACAGGAGACTACAATGAGCAGTTCTTC. It translates to CASSLTGDYNEQFF.

The chain couples TRBV13 to TRBJ2-2; 9 nucleotides align to TRBD1. Germline CDR1 and CDR2: PRHDT and FYEKMQ (reference sequence). The junction had 4 bases not matched to a gene; V was cut back by 5 bases and J by 6 bases. This CDR3 is 14 amino acids long. For the CDR3, the DNA is TGTGCCAGCAGCCAACGACAGGGGGCCGGGGAGCTGTTTTTT. Its translation is CASSQRQGAGELFF.

This chain uses TRBV2 with TRBJ2-3, with TRBD2 as a possible D gene (7 bases). The CDR3 sequence is 16 residues long. Germline CDR1 reads SNHLY; CDR2 reads FYNNEI. The V gene lost 7 bases and the J gene lost 4 bases, with 21 bases spanning the gap. The CDR3 protein is CASKLSRGGGSDTQYF. The CDR3 DNA reads as TGTGCCAGCAAATTATCCAGAGGGGGGGGCTCAGATACGCAGTATTTT.

The V gene is TRBV6-1, the J gene TRBJ2-2, with D uncertain. Per germline, CDR1 MNHNS and CDR2 SASEGT. V was clipped by 2 bases and J by 4 bases, with 8 bases between them. The CDR3 consists of 14 residues. The CDR3 protein is CASSELHSTGELFF. The DNA for the CDR3 is TGTGCCAGCAGTGAACTCCACAGCACCGGGGAGCTGTTTTTT.

This clone came up once. The chain has TRBV9 and TRBJ1-3; D possibly corresponds to TRBD1 (6 bases). The germline CDR1 and CDR2 sequences are SGDLS and YYNGEE. This CDR3 contains 16 residues. Deletions cut 3 bases from V and 2 bases from J, with 15 bases between. The CDR3 loop is CASSGNREIAGNTIYF. The DNA of the CDR3 is TGTGCCAGCAGCGGAAACAGGGAAATCGCTGGAAACACCATATATTTT. Full variable domain (missing parts from reference TRBV9 and TRBJ1-3): DSGVTQTPKHLITATGQRVTLRCSPRSGDLSVYWYQQSLDQGLQFLIQYYNGEERAKGNILERFSAQQFPDLHSELNLSSLELGDSALYFCASSGNREIAGNTIYFGEGSWLTVV.

This rearrangement joins TRBV5-1 to TRBJ1-1; TRBD1 matches at 9 bases. Germline CDR1 SGHRS, CDR2 YFSETQ. V gave up 7 bases and J gave up 4 bases; unmatched junction bases: 14. The CDR3 has 16 amino acids. The DNA for the CDR3 is TGCGCCAGCTGTCCGGGACAGGGCGTTAGGAGCACTGAAGCTTTCTTT. Translated, it gives CASCPGQGVRSTEAFF.

The chain carries TRBV30 and TRBJ2-3; 9 positions match TRBD2. Germline CDR1 and CDR2: GTSNPN and SVGIG (reference sequence). The V and J ends lost 0 bases and 4 bases, in that order; junction bases with no gene match: 11. The CDR3 length is 17 residues. The CDR3 region has the DNA TGTGCCTGGAGTGTCGGCGGGGGGGCCTTTGTATCAGATACGCAGTATTTT. Its translation: CAWSVGGGAFVSDTQYF.